A selection of T cell receptor beta chains follows, all from one sample in a study of blood T cell repertoires in COVID-19. Sequenced by immunoSEQ multiplex PCR; TCRdb stores in-frame clones only, minus some. The sample consists of about 180,000 clones, roughly 87% of them appearing once. Sequenced sample: PBMCs or T cells enriched from blood (not recorded which). The receptors originated from a human donor with acute COVID-19. The donor label of this sample is uncertain. The CDR3 runs from the conserved cysteine through the conserved F or W. Fields, in order: clone size, D gene, J gene, V gene, CDR3 DNA, CDR3 protein. The D gene is left open where the match is weak. Rows give clone size only sometimes, using once, few, many, or a class for an expanded clone.

-	TRBD1	TRBJ1-5	TRBV30	TGTGCCTGGGGGGGACAGGGAAGTCAGCCCCAGCATTTT	CAWGGQGSQPQHF
-	-	TRBJ2-7	TRBV3-1/TRBV3-2	TGTGCCAGCAGCCAAGAAGCCCGCGGAGCCTACGAGCAGTACTTC	CASSQEARGAYEQYF
-	-	TRBJ2-7	TRBV19	TGTGCCAGTAGTCCTACCTACCGGGACGAGCAGTACTTC	CASSPTYRDEQYF
-	-	TRBJ2-1	TRBV5-8	TGTGACTCACCAGGGGCGAATGAGCAGTTCTTC	CDSPGANEQFF
-	-	TRBJ1-3	TRBV6-5	TGTGCCAGCGCGCGGGCGCGAGGAAACACCATATATTTT	CASARARGNTIYF
-	TRBD1	TRBJ1-1	TRBV5-4	TGTGCCAGCAGCGTGGGACAGGGGTGGGGATTGTCAGGGGACACTGAAGCTTTCTTT	CASSVGQGWGLSGDTEAFF
-	TRBD1	TRBJ2-2	TRBV18	TGTGCCAGCTCACCAGTTTCGACAGGGTCCGGGGAGCTGTTTTTT	CASSPVSTGSGELFF
few	-	TRBJ1-2	TRBV6-5	TGTGCCAGCCGGTCTACGGGGTTCTATGGCTACACCTTC	CASRSTGFYGYTF
once	TRBD2	TRBJ2-1	TRBV7-3	TGTGCCAGCAGCTTAGTTAGCGGGGGGGCAAATGAGCAGTTCTTC	CASSLVSGGANEQFF
once	TRBD2	TRBJ2-3	TRBV2	TGTGCCAGCAGGGCTCCCCCTAGCGGGGGGGAAGGGGATACGCAGTATTTT	CASRAPPSGGEGDTQYF
-	-	TRBJ2-3	TRBV20-1	TGCAGTGCTATACAGGTTACGCAGTATTTT	CSAIQVTQYF
-	TRBD1	TRBJ1-2	TRBV15	TGTGCCACCAGCAGGCCGGCCCAGGGGGCCGATGGCTATGGCTACACCTTC	CATSRPAQGADGYGYTF
few	TRBD1	TRBJ1-1	TRBV7-9	TGTGCCAGCAGCTCCCCGGACAGGTCGAACACTGAAGCTTTCTTT	CASSSPDRSNTEAFF
-	-	TRBJ2-7	TRBV18	TGTGCCAGCTCACCAGCAGGGGCCTACGAGCAGTACTTC	CASSPAGAYEQYF
-	TRBD2	TRBJ2-2	TRBV6-1	TGTGCCAGCAGTGAGTTTCCCGGGGGGAACGTCGGGGAGCTGTTTTTT	CASSEFPGGNVGELFF
once	-	TRBJ2-5	TRBV15	TGTGCCACCAGCAGAGGGGCGCGGGAAGAGACCCAGTACTTC	CATSRGAREETQYF
once	-	TRBJ1-1	TRBV29-1	TGCAGCGTTGCTAGGAGGGCAGAAACTGAAGCTTTCTTT	CSVARRAETEAFF
-	-	TRBJ2-5	TRBV27	TGTGCCAGCAGTTTATACGGTCGCCAGGGAGAGACCCAGTACTTC	CASSLYGRQGETQYF